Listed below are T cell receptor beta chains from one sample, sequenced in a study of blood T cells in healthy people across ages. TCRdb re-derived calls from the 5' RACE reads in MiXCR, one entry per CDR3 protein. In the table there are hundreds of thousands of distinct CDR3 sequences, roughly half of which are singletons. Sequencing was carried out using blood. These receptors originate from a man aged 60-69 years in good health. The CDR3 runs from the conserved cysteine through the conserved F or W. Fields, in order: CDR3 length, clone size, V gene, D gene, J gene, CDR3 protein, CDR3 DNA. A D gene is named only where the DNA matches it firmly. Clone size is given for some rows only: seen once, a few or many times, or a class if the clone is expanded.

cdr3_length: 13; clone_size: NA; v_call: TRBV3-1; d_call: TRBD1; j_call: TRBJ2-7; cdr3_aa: CASSYRGYDEQYF; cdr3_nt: TGTGCCAGCAGCTACAGGGGTTACGACGAGCAGTACTTC
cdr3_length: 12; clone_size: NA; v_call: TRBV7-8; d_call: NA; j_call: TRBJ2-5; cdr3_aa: CASANGGQTQYF; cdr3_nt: TGTGCCAGCGCCAACGGGGGGCAGACCCAGTACTTC
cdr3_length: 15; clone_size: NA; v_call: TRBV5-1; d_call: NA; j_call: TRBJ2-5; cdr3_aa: CASSLNPGSLETQYF; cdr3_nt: TGCGCCAGCAGCCTCAACCCAGGGTCTCTCGAGACCCAGTACTTC
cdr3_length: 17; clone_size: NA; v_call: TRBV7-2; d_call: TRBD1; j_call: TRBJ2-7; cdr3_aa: CASSLVGKGAWTYEQYF; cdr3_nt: TGTGCCAGCAGCTTAGTGGGCAAGGGGGCTTGGACCTACGAGCAGTACTTC
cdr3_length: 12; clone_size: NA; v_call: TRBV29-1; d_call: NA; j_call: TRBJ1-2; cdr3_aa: CSVGGGNYGYTF; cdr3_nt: TGCAGCGTTGGTGGCGGAAACTATGGCTACACCTTC
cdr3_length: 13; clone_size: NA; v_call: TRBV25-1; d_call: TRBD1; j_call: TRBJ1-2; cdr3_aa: CAGSDRGRDGYTF; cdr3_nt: TGTGCCGGCAGCGACAGGGGGCGGGATGGCTACACCTTC
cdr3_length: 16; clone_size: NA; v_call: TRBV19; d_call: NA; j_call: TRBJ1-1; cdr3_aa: CASSSGAQRLNTEAFF; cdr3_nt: TGTGCCAGTAGTTCAGGGGCGCAGAGGTTGAACACTGAAGCTTTCTTT
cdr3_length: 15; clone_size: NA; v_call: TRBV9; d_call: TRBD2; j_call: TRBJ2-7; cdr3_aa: CASSVGAGETYEQYF; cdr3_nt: TGTGCCAGCAGCGTAGGAGCGGGAGAGACCTACGAGCAGTACTTC
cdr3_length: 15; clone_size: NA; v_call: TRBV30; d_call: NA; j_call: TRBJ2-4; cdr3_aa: CAWSVGTPDHNEQYF; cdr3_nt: TGTGCCTGGAGTGTAGGGACACCAGACCACAATGAGCAGTACTTC
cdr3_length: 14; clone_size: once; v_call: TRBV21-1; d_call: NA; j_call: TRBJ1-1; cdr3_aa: CASSKALQGSEAFF; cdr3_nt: TGTGCCAGCAGCAAAGCGCTACAGGGGAGTGAAGCTTTCTTT
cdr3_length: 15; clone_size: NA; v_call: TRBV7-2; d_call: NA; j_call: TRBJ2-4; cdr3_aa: CASSLGGHLGNIQYF; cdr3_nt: TGTGCCAGCAGCTTAGGGGGACACTTAGGAAACATTCAGTACTTC
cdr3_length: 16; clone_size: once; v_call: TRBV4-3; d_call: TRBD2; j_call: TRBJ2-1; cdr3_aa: CASSQGSGKAYNEQFF; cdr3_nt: TGCGCCAGCAGCCAAGGGAGCGGGAAAGCCTACAATGAGCAGTTCTTC
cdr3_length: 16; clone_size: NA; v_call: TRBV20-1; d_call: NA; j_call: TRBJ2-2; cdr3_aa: CSARDWLSANTGELFF; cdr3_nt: TGCAGTGCTAGAGATTGGCTTAGCGCGAACACCGGGGAGCTGTTTTTT
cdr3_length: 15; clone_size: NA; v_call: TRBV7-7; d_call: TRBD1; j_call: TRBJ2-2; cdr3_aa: CASSPLQGVPGELFF; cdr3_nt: TGTGCTAGCAGCCCATTACAGGGGGTGCCGGGGGAGCTGTTTTTT
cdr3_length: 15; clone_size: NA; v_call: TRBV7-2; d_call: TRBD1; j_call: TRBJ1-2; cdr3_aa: CASSLVPRGQRGYTF; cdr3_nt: TGTGCCAGCAGCTTAGTCCCCAGGGGGCAACGTGGCTACACCTTC
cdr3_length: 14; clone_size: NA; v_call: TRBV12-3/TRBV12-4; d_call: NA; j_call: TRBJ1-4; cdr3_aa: CASSLGTVNEKLFF; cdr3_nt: TGTGCCAGCAGTTTGGGGACCGTTAATGAAAAACTGTTTTTT
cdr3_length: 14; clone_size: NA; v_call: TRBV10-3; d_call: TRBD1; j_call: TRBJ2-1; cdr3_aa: CAVMRGGSYNERFF; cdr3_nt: TGTGCCGTCATGAGAGGGGGCTCCTACAATGAGCGGTTCTTC
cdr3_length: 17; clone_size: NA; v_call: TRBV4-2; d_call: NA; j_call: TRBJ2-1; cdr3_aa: CASSLKGQPGAVNEQFF; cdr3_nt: TGTGCCAGCAGCCTAAAAGGACAGCCGGGGGCGGTGAATGAGCAGTTCTTC
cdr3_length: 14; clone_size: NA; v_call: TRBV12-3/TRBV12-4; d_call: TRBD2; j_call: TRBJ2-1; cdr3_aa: CASTKGLAGNEQFF; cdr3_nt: TGTGCCAGCACCAAGGGACTAGCGGGCAATGAGCAGTTCTTC
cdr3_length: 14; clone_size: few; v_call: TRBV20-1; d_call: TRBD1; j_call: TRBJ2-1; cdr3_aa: CSARGDRVYNEQFF; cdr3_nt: TGCAGTGCTAGAGGGGACAGGGTCTACAATGAGCAGTTCTTC
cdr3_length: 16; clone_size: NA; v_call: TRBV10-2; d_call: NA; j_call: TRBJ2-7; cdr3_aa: CASSDLFRDGTYEQYF; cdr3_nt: TGCGCCAGCAGTGACCTTTTCCGGGACGGCACCTACGAGCAGTACTTC
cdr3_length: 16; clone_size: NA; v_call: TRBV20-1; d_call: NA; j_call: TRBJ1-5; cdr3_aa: CSARVSRLFSNQPQHF; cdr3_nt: TGCAGTGCTAGAGTTTCCCGGTTATTTAGCAATCAGCCCCAGCATTTT
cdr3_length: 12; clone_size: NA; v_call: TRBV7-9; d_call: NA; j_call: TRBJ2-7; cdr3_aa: CAGSSAGDEQYF; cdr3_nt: TGTGCCGGCAGCTCAGCAGGGGACGAGCAGTACTTC
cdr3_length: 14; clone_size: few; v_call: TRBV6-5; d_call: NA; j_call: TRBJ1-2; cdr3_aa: CASSYADDYYGYTF; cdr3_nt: TGTGCCAGCAGTTACGCGGACGATTACTATGGCTACACCTTC
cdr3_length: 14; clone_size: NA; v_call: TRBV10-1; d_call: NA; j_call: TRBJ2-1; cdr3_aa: CASSSGATGGEQFF; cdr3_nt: TGCGCCAGCAGTAGTGGGGCTACAGGCGGTGAGCAGTTCTTC
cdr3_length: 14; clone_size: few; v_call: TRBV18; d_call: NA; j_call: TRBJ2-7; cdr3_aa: CASSHRNVNYEQYF; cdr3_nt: TGTGCCAGCTCACACCGTAATGTAAACTACGAGCAGTACTTC
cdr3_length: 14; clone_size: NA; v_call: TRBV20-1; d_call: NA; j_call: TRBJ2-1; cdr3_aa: CSAPPGLAIGEQFF; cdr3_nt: TGCAGTGCTCCTCCGGGACTCGCTATAGGGGAGCAGTTCTTC
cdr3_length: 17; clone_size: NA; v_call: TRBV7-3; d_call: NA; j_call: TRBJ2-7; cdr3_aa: CASSLSPAGRFDSEQYF; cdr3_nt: TGTGCCAGCAGCTTATCGCCCGCGGGGAGGTTTGATAGTGAGCAGTACTTC
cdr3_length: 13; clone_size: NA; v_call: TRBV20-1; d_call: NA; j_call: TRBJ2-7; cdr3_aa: CSASLSGRYEQYF; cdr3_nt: TGCAGTGCTAGCCTATCGGGGAGGTACGAGCAGTACTTC
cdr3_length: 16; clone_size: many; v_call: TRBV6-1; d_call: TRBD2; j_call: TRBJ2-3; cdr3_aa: CASSDTLAGAGDTQYF; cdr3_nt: TGTGCCAGCAGTGACACACTAGCGGGAGCGGGAGATACGCAGTATTTT
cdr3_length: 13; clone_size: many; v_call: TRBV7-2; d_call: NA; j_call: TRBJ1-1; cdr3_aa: CASSLGANTEAFF; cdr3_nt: TGTGCCAGCAGCTTAGGCGCGAACACTGAAGCTTTCTTT
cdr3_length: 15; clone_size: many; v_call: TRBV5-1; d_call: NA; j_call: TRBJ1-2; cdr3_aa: CASSLDTSGGYGYTF; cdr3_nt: TGCGCCAGCAGCTTGGACACCTCAGGCGGCTATGGCTACACCTTC
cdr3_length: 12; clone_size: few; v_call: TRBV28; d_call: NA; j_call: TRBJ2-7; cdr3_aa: CASSEGGREQYF; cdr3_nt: TGTGCCAGCAGTGAGGGAGGACGCGAGCAGTACTTC
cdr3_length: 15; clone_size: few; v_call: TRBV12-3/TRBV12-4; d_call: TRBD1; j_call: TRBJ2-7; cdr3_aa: CASRNSGTGIYEQYF; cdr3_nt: TGTGCCAGCAGGAATTCCGGGACAGGGATCTACGAGCAGTACTTC
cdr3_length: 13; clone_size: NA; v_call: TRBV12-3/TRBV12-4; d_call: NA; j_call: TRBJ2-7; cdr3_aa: CASSLTAISEQYF; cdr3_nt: TGTGCCAGCAGTTTAACAGCCATCAGCGAGCAGTACTTC
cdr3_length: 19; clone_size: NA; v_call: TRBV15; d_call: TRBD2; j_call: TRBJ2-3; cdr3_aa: CATSRDGQASGRRTDTQYF; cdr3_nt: TGTGCCACCAGCAGAGATGGACAAGCTAGCGGGAGAAGGACAGATACGCAGTATTTT
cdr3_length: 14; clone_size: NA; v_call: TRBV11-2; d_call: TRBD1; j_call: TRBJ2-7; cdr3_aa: CASSADRGAYEQYF; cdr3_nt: TGTGCCAGCAGCGCGGACAGGGGGGCCTACGAGCAGTACTTC
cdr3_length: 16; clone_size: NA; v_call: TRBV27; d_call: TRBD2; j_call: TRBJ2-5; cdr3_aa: CASSTRTSSVQETQYF; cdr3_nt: TGTGCCAGCAGCACCCGGACTAGCTCAGTTCAAGAGACCCAGTACTTC
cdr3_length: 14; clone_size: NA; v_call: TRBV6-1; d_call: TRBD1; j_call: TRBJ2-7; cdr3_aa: CASRRGQGFDEQYF; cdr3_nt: TGTGCCAGCAGGAGGGGACAGGGCTTCGACGAGCAGTACTTC
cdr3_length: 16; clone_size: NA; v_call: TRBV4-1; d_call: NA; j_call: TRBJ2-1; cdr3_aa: CASSLPSASSYNEQFF; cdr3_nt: TGCGCCAGCAGCCTCCCGAGCGCAAGCTCCTACAATGAGCAGTTCTTC
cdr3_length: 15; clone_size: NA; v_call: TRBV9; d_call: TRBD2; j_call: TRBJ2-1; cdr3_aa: CASSVAVAGNNEQFF; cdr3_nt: TGTGCCAGCAGCGTAGCGGTAGCGGGTAACAATGAGCAGTTCTTC
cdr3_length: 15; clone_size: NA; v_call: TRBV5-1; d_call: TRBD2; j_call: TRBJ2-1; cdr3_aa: CASRVLAGAYNEQFF; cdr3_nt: TGCGCCTCGAGGGTCCTAGCGGGGGCCTACAATGAGCAGTTCTTC
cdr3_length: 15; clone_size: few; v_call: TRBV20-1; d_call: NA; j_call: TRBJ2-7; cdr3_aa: CSAREGGASLYEQYF; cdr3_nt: TGCAGTGCTAGAGAGGGGGGGGCTAGCCTCTACGAGCAGTACTTC
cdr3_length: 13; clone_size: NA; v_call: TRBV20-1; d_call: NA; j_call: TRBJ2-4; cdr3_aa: CSAMEAIKNIQYF; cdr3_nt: TGCAGTGCCATGGAGGCCATTAAAAACATTCAGTACTTC
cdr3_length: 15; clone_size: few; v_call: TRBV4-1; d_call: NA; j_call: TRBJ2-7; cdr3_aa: CASSQGGTAYNEQYF; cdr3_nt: TGCGCCAGCAGCCAAGGCGGGACAGCCTACAATGAGCAGTACTTC
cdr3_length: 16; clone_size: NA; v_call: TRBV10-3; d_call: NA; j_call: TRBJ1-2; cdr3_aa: CAISESVYREDYGYTF; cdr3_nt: TGTGCCATCAGTGAGTCGGTATACAGGGAGGACTATGGCTACACCTTC
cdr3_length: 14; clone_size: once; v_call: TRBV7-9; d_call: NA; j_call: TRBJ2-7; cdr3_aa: CASSLEVLSYEQYF; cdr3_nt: TGTGCCAGCAGCTTAGAGGTCCTCTCCTACGAGCAGTACTTC
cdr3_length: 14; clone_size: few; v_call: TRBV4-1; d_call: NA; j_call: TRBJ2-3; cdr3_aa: CASSQDPHTDTQYF; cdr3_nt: TGCGCCAGCAGCCAAGACCCTCATACAGATACGCAGTATTTT
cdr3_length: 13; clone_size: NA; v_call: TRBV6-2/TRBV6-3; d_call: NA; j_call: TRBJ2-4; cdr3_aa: CASSDGPGDIQYF; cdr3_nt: TGTGCCAGCAGTGATGGGCCGGGCGACATTCAGTACTTC
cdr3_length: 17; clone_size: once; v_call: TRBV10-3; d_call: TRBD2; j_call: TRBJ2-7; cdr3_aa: CAISPGTRGSMADEQYF; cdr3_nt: TGTGCCATCAGTCCCGGGACTAGAGGGAGTATGGCCGACGAGCAGTACTTC
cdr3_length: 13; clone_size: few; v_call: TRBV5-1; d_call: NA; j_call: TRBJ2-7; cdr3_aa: CASRPGRSYEQYF; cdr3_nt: TGCGCCAGCAGACCAGGACGGTCCTACGAGCAGTACTTC
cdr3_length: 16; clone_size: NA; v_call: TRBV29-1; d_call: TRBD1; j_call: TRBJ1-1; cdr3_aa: CSVVGGTGGDDTEAFF; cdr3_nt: TGCAGCGTTGTAGGTGGGACAGGGGGCGATGACACTGAAGCTTTCTTT
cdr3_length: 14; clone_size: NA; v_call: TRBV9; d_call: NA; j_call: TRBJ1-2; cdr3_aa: CASSGGLRGGGYTF; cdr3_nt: TGTGCCAGCAGCGGGGGCCTCCGTGGGGGAGGCTACACCTTC
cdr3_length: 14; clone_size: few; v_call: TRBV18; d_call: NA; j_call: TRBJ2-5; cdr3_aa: CASSPGSLGETQYF; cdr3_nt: TGTGCCAGCTCACCAGGGAGCCTTGGAGAGACCCAGTACTTC
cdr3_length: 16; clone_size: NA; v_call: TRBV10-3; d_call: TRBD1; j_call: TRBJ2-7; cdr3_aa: CAISEPGQGNSYEQYF; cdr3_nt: TGTGCCATCAGTGAGCCCGGACAGGGGAACTCCTACGAGCAGTACTTC
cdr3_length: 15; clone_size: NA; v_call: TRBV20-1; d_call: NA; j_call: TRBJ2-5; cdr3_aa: CSARGPRGFQETQYF; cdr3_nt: TGCAGTGCTAGGGGTCCCCGCGGGTTCCAAGAGACCCAGTACTTC
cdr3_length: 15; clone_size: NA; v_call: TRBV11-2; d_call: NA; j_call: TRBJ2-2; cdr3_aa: CASSHGHFNTGELFF; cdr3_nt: TGTGCCAGCAGCCACGGACATTTTAACACCGGGGAGCTGTTTTTT
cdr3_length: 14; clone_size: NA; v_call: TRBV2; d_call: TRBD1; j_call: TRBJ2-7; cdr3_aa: CAGKWTGEGYEQYF; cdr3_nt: TGTGCCGGAAAATGGACAGGGGAGGGCTACGAGCAGTACTTC
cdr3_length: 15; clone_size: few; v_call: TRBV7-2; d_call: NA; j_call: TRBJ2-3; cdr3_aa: CASSSTGRITDTQYF; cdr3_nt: TGTGCCAGCAGTTCGACAGGGAGGATCACAGATACGCAGTATTTT